In this sample, the clone carrying this T cell receptor (beta chain) turned up a few times. The data originate from a study of human T cells and chemical hapten exposure. On the study more broadly: The use of 2% DPC on roughly 2 cm by roughly 2 cm of upper inner arm skin constituted sensitization. Alopecia areata, totalis or universalis was found in mostly female patients. Per-sample TCR yield variability stemmed mainly from small pooled library volume differences.

Each CDR3 protein gets one entry after TCRdb re-called the RACE reads with MiXCR. The sample records 35,000 to 50,000 distinct CDR3 sequences, about an eighth being singletons. As for time point: pre-sensitization, week 0. Treatment noted: therapeutic diphenylcyclopropenone sensitization with weekly scalp DPC. Blood draws preceded each patch test application. Germline V lookup: CDR1 SGDLS, CDR2 YYNGEE. The CDR3 totals 14 residues. The trim removed 5 bases at V and 3 bases at J, leaving 7 bases unmatched. The source material was whole blood, sampled in connection with sensitization to the hapten diphenylcyclopropenone (DPC). The gene calls are TRBV9 and TRBJ2-7; TRBD1 aligns across 8 bases. The TCR comes from a woman in her 30s with alopecia areata. Some clones in this sample may be carry-over from other donors' samples. The CDR3 DNA sequence: TGTGCCAGCAGTAGGACAGGGCGTAACTACGAGCAGTACTTC. As protein: CASSRTGRNYEQYF.